This T cell receptor (beta chain) was found in a study of Ad26.COV2.S vaccination and SARS-CoV-2 variants (dated by TCRdb to the early 2020s). Turning to the overall study: Donors in the vaccine arm were drawn from COV1001, a phase I-IIa trial of Ad26.COV2.S in healthy adults that was multicentre, randomized, double-blind and placebo-controlled. Investigators did not know the trial group allocation while performing experiments and assessing outcomes. Ad26.COV2.S was administered intramuscularly at a dose of 5x10^10 or 1x10^11 viral particles, either as one shot or as two shots given 56 days apart. Trial participants were randomized into five groups of five: low-dose or high-dose Ad26.COV2.S given once or twice, or placebo on both occasions. Sequencing of the TCRbeta repertoire served to evaluate the specificity and breadth of SARS-CoV-2-reactive T cell receptors following Ad26.COV2.S vaccination. The TCR-sequenced set comprised around 32 samples: around 20 Ad26.COV2.S vaccine recipients, 5 placebo recipients and 8 SARS-CoV-2 convalescent individuals. General conclusions and limits of the study: Spike-specific TCR breadth was higher in Ad26.COV2.S recipients than in placebo recipients (P = 0.0014). Comparable non-spike TCR breadth was observed between vaccine and placebo recipients, consistent with only spike being contained in the vaccine. The study lacked the statistical power to compare responses across vaccine doses or regimens. After vaccination, substantial breadth of spike-specific CD8+ and CD4+ T cell responses was reported. The authors noted that total T cell responses may have been underestimated by the TCR breadth and depth analyses.

Turning to this clone: The target of this receptor is not known. The record has no base qualities; no much larger clone is one base away.

The immunoSEQ Assay was the method used to sequence TCRbeta CDR3 regions. After extraction, genomic DNA underwent amplification by bias-controlled multiplex PCR, followed by high-throughput sequencing. The source study handled its data this way. To quantify the absolute abundance of every unique TCRbeta CDR3 region, sequences were collapsed and filtered. Usable DNA was measured by amplifying reference genes present in all nucleated cells, and TCRbeta template counts were normalized to that usable DNA to estimate T cell fraction. Repertoire TCRs were annotated as SARS-CoV-2-specific by exact matching of V gene, CDR3 amino acid sequence and J gene to a known reactive TCR set. The reference SARS-CoV-2 TCR set was obtained from MIRA and was filtered for enrichment in COVID-19-positive ImmuneCODE repertoires, whereby public or cross-reactive TCRs were removed. Based on the MIRA antigens, annotated TCRs were further analysed at the level of specific ORF or position within ORF. Breadth was defined as annotated unique rearrangements over total unique productive rearrangements; depth was the summed frequency of those rearrangements. TCR breadth was compared between groups using two-sided Wilcoxon rank-sum tests. TCRdb carries this immuneACCESS record with in-frame sequences only. Its versions omit some clonotypes, under half of them owing to an unresolved V gene in the studies checked, with the rest unexplained. From that table come the V and J calls and clone size; the DNA was used to work out D and trimming. For this sample the table gives hundreds of thousands of clones, of which around nine tenths were detected only once. The ten largest account for about 3.4% of the sample.

The label giving this sample's treatment or condition can be read as: around 19 received Ad26.COV2.S at low or high dose, single or two shots; about five received placebo; per-sample allocation not given. For vaccine and placebo recipients, repertoires were sequenced using samples collected on day 63 after the first injection. In Cohort 1b, fewer than 30 adults aged 18-55 years were enrolled at a single site in Boston, USA, between 29 July and 7 August 2020. Ad26.COV2.S was a replication-incompetent adenovirus type 26 vector expressing a prefusion-stabilized SARS-CoV-2 spike protein from the original Wuhan strain. Reading from cysteine to phenylalanine, the CDR3 counts 14 amino acids. The only DNA kept is the CDR3, 42 bases in frame from the first base. The germline V gene yields SGHVS for CDR1 and FQNEAQ for CDR2. The V and J ends are trimmed by 2 bases and 6 bases, leaving 13 bases between them.

This TCR was recovered from a person between 18 and 59 years old who received the Ad26.COV2.S COVID-19 vaccine or a placebo. The rearranged segments are TRBV7-8 and TRBJ1-1, with TRBD1 as a weak D call on 6 bases. Source: peripheral blood, taken in a trial of Ad26.COV2.S vaccine versus placebo. At the DNA level, the sequence is TGTGCCAGCAGCTTAATGCGCCAGGGGCCTGAAGCTTTCTTT. The resulting protein is CASSLMRQGPEAFF.